This T cell receptor beta chain is from a study of T cells in Graves' hyperthyroidism and ophthalmopathy. Study conclusions and caveats: Before onset, ophthalmopathy was predicted by the model a median around 6 months earlier. A 13 V-J model separated ophthalmopathy from stable hyperthyroidism.

For the diagnoses, clinical symptoms, serum thyroxine and TRAb, thyroid ultrasound and orbital computed tomography were used. The germline V gene has CDR1 SNHLY and CDR2 FYNNEI. Trimming removed 6 bases from V and 8 bases from J; junction bases left unmatched: 11. This CDR3 comprises 14 residues. RNA transcripts were the template for amplifying TCR beta CDR3 regions. The HTBI primer set served for first-round RT-PCR of the TCR CDR3. From the multiplex PCR reads, TCRdb called clonotypes with MiXCR, one entry per CDR3 protein. The table lists 380,000 or so distinct CDR3 sequences, approximately 15% of them singletons. Of note for this clonotype: Its specificity is unknown. A much larger clonotype is one base distant, so this may be a read error. Without the conserved terminal phenylalanine or tryptophan, this CDR3 likely stems from a read error.

V is TRBV2 and J is TRBJ1-2; the match to TRBD1 covers 8 bases. Sequenced material: blood. This TCR was sampled from a woman in her thirties with Graves' hyperthyroidism. DNA of the CDR3: TGTGCCAGCAGCCGAGACAGGGGTGCCAAAGGCTACACCCTC. This gives the protein CASSRDRGAKGYTL.